Shown below are 4 T cell receptor beta chains from a single sample sequenced in a study of cytomegalovirus exposure and HLA in healthy donors. The data were produced by immunoSEQ multiplex PCR, yet TCRdb's version contains in-frame clones alone and is incomplete. The table lists 150,000 to 200,000 clones, roughly 77% of them singletons, with 0.95% to 1.5% in the top ten. Sample: PBMCs. Source of these receptors: a woman aged 30 to 39 in good health and CMV-seronegative.

V is TRBV27 and J is TRBJ1-6; D remains ambiguous. This CDR3 has 13 residues. V lost 2 bases to trimming and J lost 7 bases, with 6 bases between them. Looked up from germline, CDR1 is MNHEY and CDR2 is SMNVEV (reference sequence). The chain's CDR3 is CASSLIRNSPLHF. DNA for the CDR3: TGTGCCAGCAGTTTAATTCGGAATTCACCCCTCCACTTT.

The J gene is TRBJ1-2, the V gene TRBV9; weak D call: TRBD1 (6 bases). Germline V gives CDR1 SGDLS, CDR2 YYNGEE. This CDR3 is built from 14 residues. Trimming removed 1 base at V and 6 bases at J, with 13 bases between. The CDR3 protein is CASSVLGAGNGYTF. The CDR3 nucleotides are TGTGCCAGCAGCGTATTGGGGGCAGGGAATGGCTACACCTTC.

The CDR3 reads CASSFDRGGENTEAFF. DNA of the CDR3: TGTGCCAGCAGCTTCGACAGGGGAGGAGAGAACACTGAAGCTTTCTTT. The chain is built from TRBV7-9 and TRBJ1-1; TRBD1 aligns across 8 bases. V was clipped by 3 bases and J by 1 base; unmatched bases: 7. Germline V CDR1 and CDR2: SEHNR, FQNEAQ (reference sequence). CDR3 length: 16 residues.

The J gene is TRBJ2-5, the V gene TRBV27; 7 bases fit TRBD1. Germline V lookup: CDR1 MNHEY, CDR2 SMNVEV (reference sequence). With 7 bases clipped from V and 5 bases from J, the junction kept 13 bases outside the gene matches. This CDR3 spans 15 amino acids. CDR3 nucleotide sequence: TGTGCCAGCATCAAAACGACAGGGTGGGGGGAGACCCAGTACTTC. Protein: CASIKTTGWGETQYF.